This record concerns one TCR beta chain sequence. Its antigen remains unidentified. Only in-frame clones appear in the TCRdb table, and some are missing; sequencing was by immunoSEQ multiplex PCR. Of about 73,000 clones listed, around nine tenths are singletons. This sample is drawn from a study of OX40 agonist ivuxolimab in advanced cancers. Across the study: A mean age of roughly 60 years, range about 20 to 90, was recorded, and 82.7% were male. Earlier anti-PD-1, anti-PD-L1 or anti-CTLA-4 therapy was permitted; about 44% had received some.

The study, taken as a whole, reports: Clonal expansion in partial responders at 0.1-3.0 mg/kg ranked among the lowest. It was not determined which antigens were specifically recognized by the peripheral T cells that had undergone clonal expansion.

This CDR3 comprises 11 residues. Trimming pared 10 bases from V and 6 bases from J, leaving 12 bases between. The V gene's germline CDR1 is ENHRY and CDR2 SYGVKD. The sample consisted of CD4+ or CD8+ T cells sorted from blood, taken in a trial of the OX40 agonist ivuxolimab. The V and J genes are TRBV10-3 and TRBJ1-1; D is undetermined. The TCR originated in an adult with an advanced solid tumor such as melanoma, head and neck, liver or kidney cancer. CDR3: CASSRKSEAFF. CDR3 sequence (DNA): TGTGCCAGCAGCAGAAAATCTGAAGCTTTCTTT.